The 17 T cell receptor beta chains in this list originate from one sample, sequenced in a study of blood T cell repertoires in COVID-19. Profiling relied on immunoSEQ multiplex PCR, and the TCRdb table lists in-frame clones only, not all of them. Of around 150,000 clones listed, more than 75% are singletons. The sample comprised peripheral blood. Source of these receptors: a man in his sixties who had recovered from COVID-19.

The V and J genes are TRBV6-1 and TRBJ2-7; D unclear. Trimming removed 2 bases from V and 4 bases from J, with 9 bases in between. Germline loops: CDR1 MNHNS, CDR2 SASEGT. The CDR3 spans 13 residues. The CDR3 loop is CASSELAVYEQYF. In DNA, the CDR3 is TGTGCCAGCAGTGAATTGGCGGTATACGAGCAGTACTTC.

This chain joins TRBV19 and TRBJ1-3, with D possibly being TRBD1 (5 bases). The CDR3 loop spans 15 amino acids. Germline V lookup: CDR1 LNHDA, CDR2 SQIVND (reference sequence). V was cut by 5 bases and J by 0 bases, with 11 bases left in between. CDR3 residues: CASSSTGSSGNTIYF. CDR3 bases: TGTGCCAGTAGTTCTACAGGCAGCTCTGGAAACACCATATATTTT.

This clone was counted a few times. J is TRBJ2-3 and V is TRBV6-5, with 7 bases matching TRBD1. The germline gives CDR1 MNHEY, CDR2 SVGAGI. The CDR3 runs 11 residues. The V gene end was trimmed by 7 bases and the J gene end by 6 bases; junction bases not matched to a gene: 1. This CDR3 reads CASTRGDTQYF. The CDR3 coding sequence is TGTGCCAGCACCAGGGGGGATACGCAGTATTTT.

For the CDR3, the DNA is TGTGCCAGCAGCTTAAACCCCCAGGGGGTTAATTCACCCCTCCACTTT. Its translation is CASSLNPQGVNSPLHF. The chain employs TRBV7-3 and TRBJ1-6; 7 bases align to TRBD1. Trimming removed 1 base from V and 6 bases from J; junction bases left unmatched: 6. The CDR3 loop spans 16 amino acids. The V gene's germline CDR1 is SGHTA and CDR2 FQGTGA.

V gene TRBV11-2 combines with J gene TRBJ1-1, with unresolved D. Trimming shortened V by 4 bases and J by 11 bases, and 11 bases separated the two germline ends. This CDR3 has 11 amino acids. The V gene's germline CDR1 is SGHAT and CDR2 FQNNGV. CDR3 in amino acids: CASSSLALAFF. The CDR3 DNA sequence: TGTGCCAGCAGCTCCTTAGCATTGGCTTTCTTT.

This clone was recorded a few times. The J gene is TRBJ1-5, the V gene TRBV9; no clear D. The V and J ends lost 3 bases and 3 bases respectively, with 10 bases between them. CDR3 length: 14 amino acids. The germline V gene encodes CDR1 SGDLS and CDR2 YYNGEE. The CDR3 DNA reads TGTGCCAGCAGCGAAGGACTGTACAATCAGCCCCAGCATTTT. This encodes CASSEGLYNQPQHF.

The gene calls are TRBV19 and TRBJ1-1, with a weak D call TRBD1 (5 bases). V lost 3 bases and J lost 8, with 16 bases in between. This CDR3 has 14 residues. The V gene's germline CDR1 is LNHDA and CDR2 SQIVND (reference sequence). The CDR3 loop is CASSIWPDSAEAFF. CDR3 nucleotide sequence: TGTGCCAGTAGTATTTGGCCCGACAGCGCCGAAGCTTTCTTT.

The chain has TRBV2 and TRBJ2-3; tentatively, D is TRBD2 (5 bases). This CDR3 region has 13 residues. Trimming removed 7 bases at V and 4 bases at J, with 12 bases between. Germline lookup yields CDR1 SNHLY and CDR2 FYNNEI. This CDR3 is CASKTLGADTQYF. The CDR3 DNA is TGTGCCAGCAAAACCCTCGGGGCAGATACGCAGTATTTT. The complete variable domain, with remaining parts taken from reference TRBV2 and TRBJ2-3, reads EPEVTQTPSHQVTQMGQEVILRCVPISNHLYFYWYRQILGQKVEFLVSFYNNEISEKSEIFDDQFSVERPDGSNFTLKIRSTKLEDSAMYFCASKTLGADTQYFGPGTRLTVL.

J is TRBJ1-1 and V is TRBV10-3; 9 positions match TRBD1. V shed 0 bases and J 4 bases; nucleotides not matched to a gene: 3. Germline V CDR1 and CDR2: ENHRY, SYGVKD. This CDR3 comprises 15 residues. The CDR3 region is CAISESGTGITEAFF. CDR3 DNA sequence: TGTGCCATCAGTGAGTCGGGGACAGGGATCACTGAAGCTTTCTTT.

The chain combines TRBV6-2 or TRBV6-3 with TRBJ2-5; 14 bases are shared with TRBD2. CDR1 MNHEY and CDR2 SVGEGT come from the germline V gene. The J segment lost 5 bases and the V segment lost 5 bases, leaving 7 bases of the junction unmatched. This CDR3 spans 16 amino acids. CDR3 nucleotide sequence: TGTGCCAGCAGTCACCGACTAGCGGGAGGGGGGGAGACCCAGTACTTC. Its protein product is CASSHRLAGGGETQYF.

The chain combines TRBV5-1 with TRBJ2-3, with D tentatively TRBD1 (5 bases). This CDR3 region has 15 residues. The V gene's germline CDR1 is SGHRS and CDR2 YFSETQ. V dropped 0 bases and J dropped 5 bases, with 13 bases sitting between them. The CDR3 is CASSLEGLDLDTQYF. CDR3 coding DNA: TGCGCCAGCAGCTTGGAGGGGTTAGACCTAGATACGCAGTATTTT. Full variable domain (outside the CDR3, taken from reference TRBV5-1 and TRBJ2-3): KAGVTQTPRYLIKTRGQQVTLSCSPISGHRSVSWYQQTPGQGLQFLFEYFSETQRNKGNFPGRFSGRQFSNSRSEMNVSTLELGDSALYLCASSLEGLDLDTQYFGPGTRLTVL.

The rearrangement links TRBV3-1 (or the pseudogene TRBV3-2) to TRBJ1-1; 10 positions match TRBD1. The V gene's germline CDR1 is LGHDT and CDR2 YNNKEL (reference sequence). This CDR3 has 16 residues. V lost 1 base and J lost 0; bases outside the gene matches: 2. The chain's CDR3 is CASSQGDRGMNTEAFF. The CDR3 DNA sequence: TGTGCCAGCAGCCAAGGGGACAGGGGCATGAACACTGAAGCTTTCTTT.

The chain joins TRBV19 to TRBJ2-3, with D possibly matching TRBD2 (5 bases). The V gene lost 2 bases and the J gene lost 5 bases, with 14 bases spanning the gap. Germline-derived CDR1 and CDR2 are LNHDA and SQIVND (reference sequence). This CDR3 is built from 15 residues. CDR3 sequence reads: CASSITRGFRDTQYF. CDR3 DNA: TGTGCCAGTAGTATAACCCGAGGGTTCAGAGATACGCAGTATTTT.

The CDR3 spells CASSRGGKYGELFF. For the CDR3, the DNA is TGTGCCAGCAGTAGAGGGGGCAAATACGGGGAGCTGTTTTTT. This chain uses TRBV6-2 or TRBV6-3 with TRBJ2-2; TRBD1 matches at 7 bases. The V gene's germline CDR1 is MNHEY and CDR2 SVGEGT. The CDR3 runs to 14 residues. The V segment lost 5 bases and the J segment 7 bases; nucleotides outside the gene matches: 7.

The rearrangement links TRBV3-1 (or the pseudogene TRBV3-2) to TRBJ1-4; weak D call: TRBD1 (5 bases). CDR1 and CDR2 from the germline V gene are LGHDT and YNNKEL (reference sequence). There are 16 residues in the CDR3. V was cut by 6 bases and J by 8 bases, with 22 bases left in between. For the CDR3, the DNA is TGTGCCAGCAGGCCCAGATTTGGGGCACACCACGAAAAACTGTTTTTT. It codes for CASRPRFGAHHEKLFF.

The J gene is TRBJ2-3, the V gene TRBV7-2; 8 bases agree with TRBD2. The V segment lost 0 bases and the J segment 3 bases; nucleotides outside the gene matches: 2. Germline V CDR1 and CDR2: SGHTA, FQGNSA. This CDR3 has 15 residues. The CDR3 coding sequence is TGTGCCAGCAGCTTAGCAAGCGGGGGTACAGATACGCAGTATTTT. Amino acids: CASSLASGGTDTQYF.

The genes are TRBV7-2 and TRBJ1-1; D gene unclear. Per the germline V gene, CDR1 is SGHTA and CDR2 is FQGNSA. V was cut by 5 bases and J by 0 bases, with 13 bases left in between. The CDR3 runs 15 residues. CDR3 sequence reads: CASSTQNSMNTEAFF. The CDR3 nucleotides read TGTGCCAGCAGCACGCAGAATTCCATGAACACTGAAGCTTTCTTT. Full variable domain (rest looked up from reference TRBV7-2 and TRBJ1-1): GAGVSQSPSNKVTEKGKDVELRCDPISGHTALYWYRQSLGQGLEFLIYFQGNSAPDKSGLPSDRFSAERTGGSVSTLTIQRTQQEDSAVYLCASSTQNSMNTEAFFGQGTRLTVV.